One and the same sample provided the 27 T cell receptor beta chains below, sequenced in a study of response to subunit inactivated influenza vaccine. TCRdb reanalysed the RT-PCR reads using MiXCR and keeps one entry per CDR3 protein. The profile shows roughly 460,000 distinct CDR3 sequences, roughly 9.7% of them singletons. The specimen was PBMCs from blood, collected more than 35 days after vaccination. These receptors were taken from a middle-aged man who received an inactivated influenza vaccine.

The rearrangement joins TRBV29-1 to TRBJ1-1, with D possibly being TRBD1 (5 bases). Germline V lookup: CDR1 SQVTM, CDR2 ANQGSEA. The CDR3 sequence is 12 residues long. The V end lost 7 bases, the J end lost 5 bases, and 14 bases lay between the germline ends. Here the CDR3 reads CSGAGRGTEAFF. The CDR3 DNA reads as TGCAGCGGAGCAGGGAGGGGAACTGAAGCTTTCTTT.

The chain has TRBV12-3 or TRBV12-4 and TRBJ1-5; possible D gene TRBD1, 5 bases. V lost 6 bases, J lost 6 bases, and 12 bases lay in between. The CDR3 loop spans 13 amino acids. In DNA form, the CDR3 reads TGTGCCAGCAGCTACGACAGAACTCAGCCCCAGCATTTT. Protein product: CASSYDRTQPQHF.

This clonotype came up a few times. The chain employs TRBV2 and TRBJ2-7; weak D call: TRBD1 (5 bases). This CDR3 contains 14 residues. Germline-derived CDR1 and CDR2 are SNHLY and FYNNEI. V lost 6 bases and J lost 4, with 16 bases in between. The CDR3 reads CASSPRVQKYEQYF. CDR3 bases: TGTGCCAGCAGCCCCAGGGTACAGAAGTACGAGCAGTACTTC.

The table lists this clonotype with many counts. The genes are TRBV12-3 or TRBV12-4 and TRBJ2-5, with D perhaps TRBD1 or TRBD2 (7 bases each). The V and J ends lost 3 bases and 4 bases respectively, with 12 bases between them. CDR3 length equals 14 residues. DNA of the CDR3: TGTGCCAGCAGTTTGGTCAGGGGGGGAGAGACCCAGTACTTC. As protein: CASSLVRGGETQYF.

This clonotype was counted a few times. The chain employs TRBV9 and TRBJ2-7, with 9 bases lining up with TRBD1. Germline loops: CDR1 SGDLS, CDR2 YYNGEE. The CDR3 is 16 amino acids. V lost 0 bases to trimming and J lost 3 bases; unmatched junction nucleotides: 7. The CDR3 loop reads CASSVDLGQGYYEQYF. The CDR3 DNA follows: TGTGCCAGCAGCGTAGATCTAGGACAGGGGTACTACGAGCAGTACTTC.

The rearrangement uses TRBV12-3 or TRBV12-4 and TRBJ1-4; D uncertain. V lost 5 bases and J 7 bases, leaving 14 bases between the germline ends. The CDR3 length is 14 residues. CDR3 loop: CASSPDDWGEKLFF. CDR3 DNA: TGTGCCAGCAGTCCCGACGATTGGGGTGAAAAACTGTTTTTT.

This sequence joins TRBV20-1 and TRBJ2-5; D remains ambiguous. The germline V and J ends were trimmed by 4 bases and 5 bases, with 11 bases remaining between them. The CDR3 length is 12 residues. Germline V gene lookup returns CDR1 DFQATT and CDR2 SNEGSKA (reference sequence). The CDR3: CSATDNLETQYF. CDR3 sequence (DNA): TGCAGTGCTACCGACAATCTGGAGACCCAGTACTTC.

This clonotype showed up many times. The chain recombines TRBV7-8 with TRBJ1-2; 8 nucleotides line up with TRBD1. The V gene's germline CDR1 is SGHVS and CDR2 FQNEAQ. CDR3 size: 14 residues. The V segment lost 2 bases and the J segment 8 bases; nucleotides outside the gene matches: 7. The CDR3 nucleotides read TGTGCCAGCAGCTTAATTCAGGGGGCGGGCGGCTACACCTTC. Translating gives CASSLIQGAGGYTF.

This clonotype was detected a few times. The chain is built from TRBV28 and TRBJ2-1, with D perhaps assigned TRBD1 or TRBD2 (6 bases each). The CDR3 length is 16 residues. Trimming left V 2 bases short and J 9 bases short, with 20 bases between. In germline, CDR1 is MDHEN, CDR2 SYDVKM. In DNA, the CDR3 is TGTGCCAGCAGTTTAGTGCCGGGGGCGCGAACGATTGAGCAGTTCTTC. This gives the protein CASSLVPGARTIEQFF.

J is TRBJ2-7 and V is TRBV9; the D gene could be TRBD1 or TRBD2 (5 bases each). The V and J ends lost 0 bases and 2 bases respectively, with 12 bases between them. CDR3 length: 15 residues. The V gene's germline CDR1 is SGDLS and CDR2 YYNGEE. Here the CDR3 reads CASSVGPGPPYEQYF. The CDR3, as DNA: TGTGCCAGCAGCGTAGGTCCGGGACCCCCCTACGAGCAGTACTTC.

This chain uses TRBV7-2 with TRBJ1-6; tentatively, D is TRBD1 (6 bases). The CDR3 totals 12 residues. The germline CDR1 and CDR2 sequences are SGHTA and FQGNSA. Deletions cut 1 base from V and 13 bases from J, with 8 bases between. The CDR3 spells CASSLETGPLHF. CDR3 coding DNA: TGTGCCAGCAGCTTAGAAACAGGGCCCCTCCACTTT.

The chain has TRBV28 and TRBJ2-7; D is perhaps TRBD1 or TRBD2 (6 bases each). Germline lookup yields CDR1 MDHEN and CDR2 SYDVKM. The CDR3 is 13 amino acids. Trimming cost V 10 bases and J 3 bases, with 16 bases left between them. The DNA for the CDR3 is TGTGCCACCGGGGGCCCCCTTAACTACGAGCAGTACTTC. Protein product: CATGGPLNYEQYF.

This clonotype has just a few counts. This chain links TRBV7-2 with TRBJ2-1, with 7 bases aligning to TRBD1. Trimming removed 4 bases from V and 0 bases from J; junction bases left unmatched: 3. There are 15 residues in the CDR3. Germline loops: CDR1 SGHTA, CDR2 FQGNSA. The CDR3 protein is CASSYRGSSYNEQFF. Written as DNA, the CDR3 is TGTGCCAGCAGCTACAGGGGAAGCTCCTACAATGAGCAGTTCTTC.

This clonotype was recorded at least ten times. The rearrangement joins TRBV7-2 to TRBJ1-1, with D uncertain. V shed 4 bases and J shed 4 bases, with 10 bases lying between them. The CDR3 spans 13 residues. Per germline, CDR1 SGHTA and CDR2 FQGNSA. The DNA for the CDR3 is TGTGCCAGCAGCTCCCTACCAGCCACTGAAGCTTTCTTT. Translation gives CASSSLPATEAFF.

This clonotype was counted a few times. V usage is TRBV5-1 and J usage is TRBJ2-1, with a weak D call TRBD2 (6 bases). CDR3 size: 11 residues. The germline V gene encodes CDR1 SGHRS and CDR2 YFSETQ. V gave up 6 bases and J gave up 7 bases, with 8 bases separating them. CDR3 region: CASKRENEQFF. The CDR3 nucleotides are TGCGCCAGCAAACGGGAGAATGAGCAGTTCTTC.

This clonotype was detected only a few times. The chain uses TRBV20-1 and TRBJ2-3, with TRBD2 matching 8 bases. The CDR3 has 15 residues. CDR1 is DFQATT and CDR2 is SNEGSKA in the germline V gene (reference sequence). The CDR3 DNA sequence: TGCAGGATCCGGAGACTAGCGTATAGCACAGATACGCAGTATTTT. Translating it yields CRIRRLAYSTDTQYF.

The chain couples TRBV4-1 to TRBJ2-3; D unclear. The germline CDR1 and CDR2 sequences are MGHRA and YSYEKL. The CDR3 loop spans 15 amino acids. The ends were cut back, 1 base at V and 3 bases at J, with 11 bases in the middle. CDR3 sequence: CASSQGVFGTDTQYF. The DNA for the CDR3 is TGCGCCAGCAGCCAAGGCGTTTTTGGTACAGATACGCAGTATTTT.

This chain connects TRBV7-3 to TRBJ2-2; TRBD1 matches 7 bases. V lost 5 bases to trimming and J lost 4 bases; unmatched junction nucleotides: 4. There are 14 residues in the CDR3. Germline-derived CDR1 and CDR2 are SGHTA and FQGTGA. The DNA for the CDR3 is TGTGCCAGCAGCACTTACAGGGGCACCGGGGAGCTGTTTTTT. It translates to CASSTYRGTGELFF.

The chain carries TRBV6-5 and TRBJ1-6, with 7 nucleotides matching TRBD1. CDR3 length equals 15 residues. Trimming removed 4 bases from V and 6 bases from J; junction bases left unmatched: 6. Germline-derived CDR1 and CDR2 are MNHEY and SVGAGI. The CDR3, as DNA: TGTGCCAGCAGTTTACAGACAGGGAGTAATTCACCCCTCCACTTT. Translation: CASSLQTGSNSPLHF.

The chain combines TRBV29-1 with TRBJ2-5; a possible D gene is TRBD2 (6 bases). Per germline, CDR1 SQVTM and CDR2 ANQGSEA. This CDR3 is 17 amino acids long. The germline V and J ends were trimmed by 4 bases and 0 bases, with 21 bases remaining between them. The CDR3 DNA reads TGCAGCGTTGCTCAGAGGGGTTGGAGGGGACACCAAGAGACCCAGTACTTC. Encoded protein: CSVAQRGWRGHQETQYF.

The CDR3 sequence is CSARVFSPGQQETQYF. The CDR3 bases are TGCAGTGCTAGAGTTTTTTCGCCGGGACAGCAAGAGACCCAGTACTTC. V gene TRBV20-1 combines with J gene TRBJ2-5; TRBD1 matches at 7 bases. Germline V gene data show CDR1 as DFQATT and CDR2 as SNEGSKA (reference sequence). The CDR3 covers 16 residues. V lost 1 base, J lost 2 bases, and 10 bases stayed unmatched.

The sample holds a few counts of this clonotype. The chain joins TRBV20-1 to TRBJ1-3; TRBD1 is a possible D gene (5 bases). This CDR3 is 14 amino acids long. CDR1 DFQATT and CDR2 SNEGSKA come from the germline V gene (reference sequence). With 0 bases removed from V and 4 bases from J, the gap between germline ends came to 10 bases. The CDR3 DNA reads as TGCAGTGCTAGAGAGCCCCGACAGGGAAACACCATATATTTT. This sequence encodes CSAREPRQGNTIYF.

This clonotype was observed at least ten times. This chain connects TRBV20-1 to TRBJ2-5; 7 positions agree with TRBD2. The CDR3 contains 15 residues. V was clipped by 4 bases and J by 2 bases; unmatched bases: 10. Per germline, CDR1 DFQATT and CDR2 SNEGSKA (reference sequence). The CDR3 is CSANDPSGAQETQYF. Here the CDR3 DNA reads TGCAGTGCTAACGATCCCAGCGGGGCACAAGAGACCCAGTACTTC.

The CDR3 sequence is CASSYSGRLNEQFF. In DNA form, the CDR3 reads TGTGCCAGCAGTTACTCGGGCAGATTGAATGAGCAGTTCTTC. The chain joins TRBV6-2 or TRBV6-3 to TRBJ2-1; D is unclear. Looked up from germline, CDR1 is MNHEY and CDR2 is SVGEGT. Trimming removed 0 bases at V and 7 bases at J, with 10 bases between. The CDR3 is 14 residues long.

This clonotype appeared many times. The chain carries TRBV12-3 or TRBV12-4 and TRBJ1-5; the D is unclear. The CDR3 is 14 residues long. The V end was cut by 3 bases, the J end by 0 bases, with 6 bases between. CDR3 sequence: CASSLGTSNQPQHF. CDR3 DNA sequence: TGTGCCAGCAGTTTGGGAACTAGCAATCAGCCCCAGCATTTT.

A few counts support this clonotype. The chain combines TRBV6-1 with TRBJ1-6, with 10 bases lining up with TRBD1. The ends lost 6 bases at V and 5 bases at J; junction bases unmatched: 7. CDR3 length: 16 residues. Germline CDR1 is MNHNS and CDR2 is SASEGT. The CDR3: CASRPGTGANNSPLHF. In nucleotides, the CDR3 is TGTGCCAGCAGGCCCGGGACAGGGGCGAATAATTCACCCCTCCACTTT.

The chain recombines TRBV6-5 with TRBJ2-7, with D perhaps matching TRBD1 (5 bases). Germline CDR1 reads MNHEY; CDR2 reads SVGAGI. The CDR3 covers 15 residues. Trimming took 0 bases from V and 4 from J, leaving 13 bases between them. CDR3 nucleotide sequence: TGTGCCAGCAGTTACTCGAAGGGGTTCGGATACGAGCAGTACTTC. It translates to CASSYSKGFGYEQYF.